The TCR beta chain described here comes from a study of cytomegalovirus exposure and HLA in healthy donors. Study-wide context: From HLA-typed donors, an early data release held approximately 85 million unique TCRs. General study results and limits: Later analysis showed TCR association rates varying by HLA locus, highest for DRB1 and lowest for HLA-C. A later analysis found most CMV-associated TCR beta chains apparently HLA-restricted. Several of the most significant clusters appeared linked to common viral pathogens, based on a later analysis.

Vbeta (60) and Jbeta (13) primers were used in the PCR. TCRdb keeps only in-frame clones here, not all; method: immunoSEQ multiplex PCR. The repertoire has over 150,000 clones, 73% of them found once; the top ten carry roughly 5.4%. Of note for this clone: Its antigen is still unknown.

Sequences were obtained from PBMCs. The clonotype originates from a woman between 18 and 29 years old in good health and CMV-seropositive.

The CDR3 spells CASSEVYGGAYEQYF. CDR3 nucleotides: TGTGCCAGCAGTGAAGTGTATGGGGGGGCCTACGAGCAGTACTTC. The rearrangement links TRBV6-1 to TRBJ2-5; TRBD2 matches at 7 bases. The J call is doubtful: the DNA matches TRBJ2-7 better. The CDR3 covers 15 residues. The V gene's germline CDR1 is MNHNS and CDR2 SASEGT.